The T cell receptor beta chain described here comes from a study of Graves' ophthalmopathy and Graves' hyperthyroidism. Amplification of TCR beta CDR3 regions used RNA transcripts. HTBI primers were used in a first-round RT-PCR, which preceded a second-round multiplex PCR. MiXCR was run by TCRdb on the multiplex PCR reads, yielding one entry per CDR3 protein. The data show 1 million to 1.3 million distinct CDR3 sequences, roughly 35% seen once. The CDR3 consists of 13 residues. Germline lookup yields CDR1 SGDLS and CDR2 YYNGEE. The J segment lost 5 bases and the V segment lost 9 bases, leaving 8 bases of the junction unmatched.

This clonotype was sampled from an adult man with Graves' hyperthyroidism. The sequencing input was peripheral blood or thyroid tissue (not recorded which). The chain employs TRBV9 and TRBJ2-7; 10 bases fit TRBD1. CDR3: CAIPGQGFDEQYF. The CDR3 nucleotides are TGTGCCATCCCGGGACAGGGGTTCGACGAGCAGTACTTC.